These 8 T cell receptor beta chains were all obtained from the same sample, sequenced in a study of control samples from healthy donors and cancer patients. Generated by immunoSEQ multiplex PCR, the TCRdb table keeps only in-frame clones and is missing some. In the table there are roughly 170,000 clones, about 90% of which are singletons. Sequencing was done on a sample of blood. The receptors were gathered from a woman aged 35 to 49 in good health.

The V call is TRBV6-1, the J call TRBJ2-3, with a tentative D call TRBD2 (5 bases). The CDR3 has 16 residues. CDR1 is MNHNS, CDR2 SASEGT, per germline. V shed 2 bases and J shed 0 bases, with 12 bases lying between them. The CDR3 loop reads CASSELATTSTDTQYF. The CDR3 DNA follows: TGTGCCAGCAGTGAACTAGCCACAACGAGCACAGATACGCAGTATTTT.

J is TRBJ2-1 and V is TRBV10-2; 7 bases match TRBD1. This CDR3 has 14 residues. Per the germline V gene, CDR1 is WSHSY and CDR2 is SAAADI. Trimming at V came to 8 bases and at J to 6 bases, leaving 10 bases not matched to a gene. The DNA for the CDR3 is TGCGCCAGCGGCCGACAGGGACAAGGCAATGAGCAGTTCTTC. Its protein product is CASGRQGQGNEQFF.

Only one count was recorded for this clone. The rearrangement uses TRBV5-4 and TRBJ2-3; 13 bases match TRBD2. CDR3 size: 17 residues. Trimming took 4 bases from V and 2 from J; bases not matched to a gene: 7. Germline CDR1 SGHNT, CDR2 YYREEE (reference sequence). CDR3 loop: CASSRTSGGRYTDTQYF. CDR3 sequence (DNA): TGTGCCAGCAGCAGGACTAGCGGGGGCCGATACACAGATACGCAGTATTTT.

The CDR3 loop reads CASSPEPGQVRTGELFF. CDR3 nucleotide sequence: TGTGCCAGCAGTCCGGAACCGGGACAGGTCCGAACCGGGGAGCTGTTTTTT. The gene calls are TRBV27 and TRBJ2-2; the match to TRBD1 covers 8 bases. J gave up 5 bases and V 5 bases, and 13 bases lay outside the gene matches. The CDR3 length is 17 residues. Germline CDR1 is MNHEY and CDR2 is SMNVEV (reference sequence).

The J gene is TRBJ2-2, the V gene TRBV7-3; 7 nucleotides match TRBD2. The V segment lost 2 bases and the J segment 6 bases; nucleotides outside the gene matches: 12. CDR3 length equals 17 residues. CDR1 is SGHTA, CDR2 FQGTGA, per germline. Here the CDR3 DNA reads TGTGCCAGCAGCTTAGATATGGCTAGCGGCTTGGCCGGGGAGCTGTTTTTT. It specifies CASSLDMASGLAGELFF.

The rearrangement joins TRBV6-5 to TRBJ2-7, with unresolved D. The CDR3 covers 13 residues. Germline values: CDR1 MNHEY, CDR2 SVGAGI. Trimming pared 11 bases from V and 3 bases from J, leaving 17 bases between. DNA of the CDR3: TGTGCCCGACCCGGTTATTGGAGCTACGAGCAGTACTTC. It specifies CARPGYWSYEQYF.

This clone was recorded once. The chain employs TRBV19 and TRBJ1-1, with 9 bases identical to TRBD1. The CDR3 totals 15 residues. From germline, CDR1 is LNHDA and CDR2 SQIVND (reference sequence). V was pared by 0 bases and J by 3 bases, with 2 bases of the junction left unmatched. CDR3 DNA sequence: TGTGCCAGTAGTATAGAACGGGACAGGGACACTGAAGCTTTCTTT. It encodes CASSIERDRDTEAFF.

In its sample, this clone was seen a few times. This chain's CDR3 is CASSTTGGDYGYTF. CDR3 in DNA: TGTGCCAGTAGTACGACAGGGGGGGACTATGGCTACACCTTC. The chain is built from TRBV19 and TRBJ1-2; TRBD1 matches at 9 bases. The CDR3 runs 14 residues. The germline V gene has CDR1 LNHDA and CDR2 SQIVND (reference sequence). V lost 4 bases, J lost 3 bases, and 3 bases stayed unmatched.